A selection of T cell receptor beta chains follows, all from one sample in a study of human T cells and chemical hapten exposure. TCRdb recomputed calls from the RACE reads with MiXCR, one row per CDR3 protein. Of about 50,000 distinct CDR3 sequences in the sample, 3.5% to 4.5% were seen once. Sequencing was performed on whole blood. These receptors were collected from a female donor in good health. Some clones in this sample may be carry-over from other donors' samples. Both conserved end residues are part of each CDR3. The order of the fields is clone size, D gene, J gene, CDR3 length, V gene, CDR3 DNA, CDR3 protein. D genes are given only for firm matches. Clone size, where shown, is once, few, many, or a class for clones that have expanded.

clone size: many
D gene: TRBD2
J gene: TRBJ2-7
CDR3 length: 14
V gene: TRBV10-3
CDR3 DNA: TGTGCCATCAGTGACAGCGGGGGGGCCTACGAGCAGTACTTC
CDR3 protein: CAISDSGGAYEQYF

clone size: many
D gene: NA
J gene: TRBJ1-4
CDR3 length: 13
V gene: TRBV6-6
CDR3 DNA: TGTGCCAGCAGTCGACAGGCTAATGAAAAACTGTTTTTT
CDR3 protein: CASSRQANEKLFF

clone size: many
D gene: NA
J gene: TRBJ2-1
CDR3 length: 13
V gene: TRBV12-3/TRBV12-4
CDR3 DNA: TGTGCCAGCAGTTTTACTGACAGGAATGAGCAGTTCTTC
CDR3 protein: CASSFTDRNEQFF

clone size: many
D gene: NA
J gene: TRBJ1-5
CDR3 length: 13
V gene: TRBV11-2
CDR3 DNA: TGTGCCAGCAGCTTAGGGAAGGGTCAGCCCCAGCATTTT
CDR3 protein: CASSLGKGQPQHF

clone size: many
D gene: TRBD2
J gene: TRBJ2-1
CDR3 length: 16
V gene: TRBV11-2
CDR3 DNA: TGTGCCAGCAGCCGTCGACTAGCGGGGGGATACAATGAGCAGTTCTTC
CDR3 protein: CASSRRLAGGYNEQFF

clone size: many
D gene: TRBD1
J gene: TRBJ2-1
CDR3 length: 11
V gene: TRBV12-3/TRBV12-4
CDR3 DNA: TGTGCCAGCACAGGGGGCAGTGAGCAGTTCTTC
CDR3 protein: CASTGGSEQFF

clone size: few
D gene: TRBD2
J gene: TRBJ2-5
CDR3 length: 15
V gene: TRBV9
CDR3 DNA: TGTGCCAGCAGCGAAGCGGGGGGGCCCGGAGAGACCCAGTACTTC
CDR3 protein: CASSEAGGPGETQYF

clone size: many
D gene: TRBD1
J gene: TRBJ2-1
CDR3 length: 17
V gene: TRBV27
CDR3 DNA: TGTGCCAGCAGTCCCCGCACCGGGACAGGGCTTCCTAATGAGCAGTTCTTC
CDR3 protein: CASSPRTGTGLPNEQFF

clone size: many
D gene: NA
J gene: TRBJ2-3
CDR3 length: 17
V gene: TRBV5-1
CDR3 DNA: TGCGCCAGCAGCTTGGGATTGGGGGCCCAGCGCGCAGATACGCAGTATTTT
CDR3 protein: CASSLGLGAQRADTQYF

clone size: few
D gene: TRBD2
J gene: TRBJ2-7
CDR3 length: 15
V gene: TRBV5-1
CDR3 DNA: TGCGCCAGCAGCTCAGGACTAGCGGAGGTCTACGAGCAGTACTTC
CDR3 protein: CASSSGLAEVYEQYF

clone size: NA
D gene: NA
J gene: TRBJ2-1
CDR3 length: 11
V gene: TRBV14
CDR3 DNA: TGTGCCAGCAGCCAAGGATGGTTACAGTTCTTC
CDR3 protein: CASSQGWLQFF

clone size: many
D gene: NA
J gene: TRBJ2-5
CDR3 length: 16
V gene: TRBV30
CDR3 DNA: TGTGCCTGGAGTAGGTCGGGACCCCCACTAGTGGCGACCCAGTACTTC
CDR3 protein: CAWSRSGPPLVATQYF

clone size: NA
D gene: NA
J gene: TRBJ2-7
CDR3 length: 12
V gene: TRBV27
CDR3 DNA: TGTGCCAGCAGTTTAGTAGGGGACGAGCAGTACTTC
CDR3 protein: CASSLVGDEQYF

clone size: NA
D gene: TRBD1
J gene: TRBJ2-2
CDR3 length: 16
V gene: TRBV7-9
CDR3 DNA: TGTGCCAGCAGCCTGATGGACAGGGGCAACACCGGGGAGCTGTTTTTT
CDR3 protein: CASSLMDRGNTGELFF

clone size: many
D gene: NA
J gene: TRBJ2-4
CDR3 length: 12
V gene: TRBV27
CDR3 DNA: TGTGCCAGCAGTCCTCGGGAAGGCATTCAGTACTTC
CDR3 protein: CASSPREGIQYF

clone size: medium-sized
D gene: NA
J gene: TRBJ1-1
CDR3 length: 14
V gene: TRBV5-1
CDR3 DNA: TGCGCCAGCAGCATGGGACGGCTGAACACTGAAGCTTTCTTT
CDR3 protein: CASSMGRLNTEAFF

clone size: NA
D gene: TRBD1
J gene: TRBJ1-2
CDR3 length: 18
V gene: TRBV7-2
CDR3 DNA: TGTGCCAGCAGCCCGCGGGGGACAGGGGGAATCAGCGACTATGGCTACACCTTC
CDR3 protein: CASSPRGTGGISDYGYTF

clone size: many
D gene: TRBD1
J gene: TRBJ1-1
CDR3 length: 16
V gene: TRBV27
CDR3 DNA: TGTGCCAGCAGTTTAACCCGGACAGGCTTGAACACTGAAGCTTTCTTT
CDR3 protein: CASSLTRTGLNTEAFF

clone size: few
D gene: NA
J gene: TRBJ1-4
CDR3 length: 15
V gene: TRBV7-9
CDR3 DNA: TGTGCCAGCAGCTTAGCCAGGGGAACTAATGAAAAACTGTTTTTT
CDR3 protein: CASSLARGTNEKLFF

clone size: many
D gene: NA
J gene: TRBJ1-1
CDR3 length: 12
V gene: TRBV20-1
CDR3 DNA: TGCAGTGCTACCCAGCCCGGGACTGAAGCTTTCTTT
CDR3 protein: CSATQPGTEAFF

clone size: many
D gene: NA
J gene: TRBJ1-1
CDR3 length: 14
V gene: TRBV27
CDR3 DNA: TGTGCCAGCAGTTTTTCCGGGGCCGGCACTGAAGCTTTCTTT
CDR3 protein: CASSFSGAGTEAFF

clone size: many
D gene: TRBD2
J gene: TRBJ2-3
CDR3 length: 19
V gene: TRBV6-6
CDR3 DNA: TGTGCCAGCAGTTACCCTACCTGGACTAGCGGGGGGGCTCGAGATACGCAGTATTTT
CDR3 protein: CASSYPTWTSGGARDTQYF

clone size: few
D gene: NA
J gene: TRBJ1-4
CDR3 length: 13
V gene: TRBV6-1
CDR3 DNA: TGTGCCTCCCGCCTCATCGCACGGGAAAAACTGTTTTTT
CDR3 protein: CASRLIAREKLFF

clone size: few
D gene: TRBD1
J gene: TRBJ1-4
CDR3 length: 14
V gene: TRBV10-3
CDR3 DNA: TGTGCCATCAGTCGGACAGGGGATAATGAAAAACTGTTTTTT
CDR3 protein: CAISRTGDNEKLFF

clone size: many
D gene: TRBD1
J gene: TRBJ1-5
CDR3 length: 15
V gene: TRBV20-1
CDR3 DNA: TGCAGTGCTAGTGGGGGGTACAGGGGGACCCAGCCCCAGCATTTT
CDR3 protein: CSASGGYRGTQPQHF

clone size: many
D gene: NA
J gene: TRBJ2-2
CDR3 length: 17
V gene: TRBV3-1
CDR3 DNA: TGTGCCAGCAGCCACAAGATGGGGGCACGCGGGACCGGGGAGCTGTTTTTT
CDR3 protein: CASSHKMGARGTGELFF

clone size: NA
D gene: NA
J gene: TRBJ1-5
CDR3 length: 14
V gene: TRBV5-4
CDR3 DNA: TGTGCCAGCAGCATAGGACGCGGCAATCAGCCCCAGCATTTT
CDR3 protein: CASSIGRGNQPQHF

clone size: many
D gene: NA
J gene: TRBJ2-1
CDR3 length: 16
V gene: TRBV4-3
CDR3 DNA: TGCGCCAGCAGCCAAGATACCCGGGACGGGTACAATGAGCAGTTCTTC
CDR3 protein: CASSQDTRDGYNEQFF

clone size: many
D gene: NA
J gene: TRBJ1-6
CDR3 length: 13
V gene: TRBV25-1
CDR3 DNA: TGTGCCAGCAGTGAAGGGATGGGATCACCCCTCCACTTT
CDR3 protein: CASSEGMGSPLHF

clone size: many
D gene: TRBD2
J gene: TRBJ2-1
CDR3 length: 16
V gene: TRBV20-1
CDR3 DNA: TGCAGTGCTAGAGTTCAAGCGGGGGCCACCTACAATGAGCAGTTCTTC
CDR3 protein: CSARVQAGATYNEQFF

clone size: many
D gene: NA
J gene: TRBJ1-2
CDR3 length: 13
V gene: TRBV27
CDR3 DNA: TGTGCCAGCAGTGGGGGGGCGCAGGTTGGCTACACCTTC
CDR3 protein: CASSGGAQVGYTF

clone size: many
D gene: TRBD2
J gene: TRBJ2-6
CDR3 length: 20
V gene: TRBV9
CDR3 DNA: TGTGCCAGCAGCGTACCGGGAGGGCCGGTTATTAGCTCTGGGGCCAACGTCCTGACTTTC
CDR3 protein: CASSVPGGPVISSGANVLTF

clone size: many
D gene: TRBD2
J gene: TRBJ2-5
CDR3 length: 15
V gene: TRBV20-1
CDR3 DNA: TGCAGTGCTTCTCCCCTGACTAGCGGTGAAGAGACCCAGTACTTC
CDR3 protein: CSASPLTSGEETQYF

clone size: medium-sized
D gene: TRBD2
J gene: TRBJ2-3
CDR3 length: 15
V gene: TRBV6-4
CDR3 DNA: TGTGCCAGCAGTCGTAGCGGGGGGGGTCCAGATACGCAGTATTTT
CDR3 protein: CASSRSGGGPDTQYF

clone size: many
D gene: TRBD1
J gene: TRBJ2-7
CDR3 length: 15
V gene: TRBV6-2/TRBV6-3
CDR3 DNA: TGTGCCAGCAGTTACGGACAGGGGGCGAGCTACGAGCAGTACTTC
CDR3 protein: CASSYGQGASYEQYF

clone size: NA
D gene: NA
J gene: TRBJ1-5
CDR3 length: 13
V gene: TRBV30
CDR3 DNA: TGTGCCTGGAGTCAGAAAGGGAGTCAGCCCCAGCATTTT
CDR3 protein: CAWSQKGSQPQHF

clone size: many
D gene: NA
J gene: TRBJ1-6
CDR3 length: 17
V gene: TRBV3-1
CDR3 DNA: TGTGCCAGCAGCCAAGATAGGTTCGGCGGCGGTGTTTCACCCCTCCACTTT
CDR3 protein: CASSQDRFGGGVSPLHF

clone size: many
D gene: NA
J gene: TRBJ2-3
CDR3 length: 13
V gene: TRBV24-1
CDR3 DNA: TGTGCCACCCGTGTGGACAGCACAGATACGCAGTATTTT
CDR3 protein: CATRVDSTDTQYF

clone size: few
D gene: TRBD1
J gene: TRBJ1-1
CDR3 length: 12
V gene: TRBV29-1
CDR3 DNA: TGCAGCGTGATGACAGGGGGCACTGAAGCTTTCTTT
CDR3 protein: CSVMTGGTEAFF

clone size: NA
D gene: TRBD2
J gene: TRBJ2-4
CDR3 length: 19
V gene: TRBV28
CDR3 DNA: TGTGCCAGCAGCTCATCACTAGCGGGGGGTTCGTTAGCCAAAAACATTCAGTACTTC
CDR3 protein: CASSSSLAGGSLAKNIQYF

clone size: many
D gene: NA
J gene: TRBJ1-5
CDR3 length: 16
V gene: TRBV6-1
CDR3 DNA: TGTGCCAGCAGGAGGGGCTTACTAACTAGCAATCAGCCCCAGCATTTT
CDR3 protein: CASRRGLLTSNQPQHF

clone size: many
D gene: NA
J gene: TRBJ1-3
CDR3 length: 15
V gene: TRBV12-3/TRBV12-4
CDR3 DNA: TGTGCCAGCAGCCCTGACAGGATCTCTGGAAACACCATATATTTT
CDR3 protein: CASSPDRISGNTIYF

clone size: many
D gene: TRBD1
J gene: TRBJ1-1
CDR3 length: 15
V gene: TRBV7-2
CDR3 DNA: TGTGCCAGCAGCTTAGGGGGACAGGGACACACTGAAGCTTTCTTT
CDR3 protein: CASSLGGQGHTEAFF

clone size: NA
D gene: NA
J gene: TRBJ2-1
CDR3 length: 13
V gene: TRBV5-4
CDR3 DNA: TGTGCCAGCAGCAAACAGGGATACAATGAGCAGTTCTTC
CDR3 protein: CASSKQGYNEQFF

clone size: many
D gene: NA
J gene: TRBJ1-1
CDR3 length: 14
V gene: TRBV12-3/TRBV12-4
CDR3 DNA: TGTGCCAGCAGTCTAAAGCCCAGGGTGGCTGAAGCTTTCTTT
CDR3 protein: CASSLKPRVAEAFF

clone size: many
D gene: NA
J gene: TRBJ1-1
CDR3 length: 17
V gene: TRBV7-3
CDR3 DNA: TGTGCCAGCAGCCCCTCCACCCCCCGATACAGGGCCACTGAAGCTTTCTTT
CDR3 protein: CASSPSTPRYRATEAFF

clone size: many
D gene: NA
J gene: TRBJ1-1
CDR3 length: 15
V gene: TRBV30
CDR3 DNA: TGTGCCTGGAGTGTAGGCGGCCGGGGAGGGGATGAAGCTTTCTTT
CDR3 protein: CAWSVGGRGGDEAFF

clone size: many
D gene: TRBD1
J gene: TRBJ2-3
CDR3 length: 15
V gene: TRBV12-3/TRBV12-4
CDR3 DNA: TGTGCCAGCAGTTTTCGGACAGGCGGAACAGATACGCAGTATTTT
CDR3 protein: CASSFRTGGTDTQYF

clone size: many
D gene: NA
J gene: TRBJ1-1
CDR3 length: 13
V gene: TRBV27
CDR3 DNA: TGTGCCAGCAGTTTCAGGGGTGGCACTGAAGCTTTCTTT
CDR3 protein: CASSFRGGTEAFF

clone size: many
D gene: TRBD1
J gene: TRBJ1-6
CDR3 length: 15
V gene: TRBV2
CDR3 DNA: TGTGCCAGCAGTGAAGGGACAGGGAATAATTCACCCCTCCACTTT
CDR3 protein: CASSEGTGNNSPLHF

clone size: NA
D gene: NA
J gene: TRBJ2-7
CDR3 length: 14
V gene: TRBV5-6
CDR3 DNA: TGTGCCAGCAGCAAAAGCCACAGGGAATACGAGCAGTACTTC
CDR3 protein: CASSKSHREYEQYF

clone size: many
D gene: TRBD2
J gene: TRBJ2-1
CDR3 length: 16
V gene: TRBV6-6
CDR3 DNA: TGTGCCAGCAGGCCCTCGGGAGGGGGAGACATCAATGAGCAGTTCTTC
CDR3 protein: CASRPSGGGDINEQFF

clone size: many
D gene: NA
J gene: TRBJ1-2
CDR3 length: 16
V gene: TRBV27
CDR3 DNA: TGTGCCAGCAGTTTATACGGGACACCAGAAAACTATGGCTACACCTTC
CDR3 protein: CASSLYGTPENYGYTF

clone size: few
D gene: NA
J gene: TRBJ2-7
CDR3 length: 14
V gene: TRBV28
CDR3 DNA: TGTGCCAGCAGTTCAACCGTGGGCTCCTACGAGCAGTACTTC
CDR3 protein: CASSSTVGSYEQYF